This entry is about one T cell receptor beta chain. Its specificity is not known. The data originate from a study of response to subunit inactivated influenza vaccine. Study-level findings and limits: A suggestion made by the authors is that each seasonal influenza vaccination recruits few new T cells.

Trimming shortened V by 0 bases and J by 12 bases, and 9 bases separated the two germline ends. Germline V gene sequence: CDR1 SGHDN, CDR2 FVKESK. The CDR3 sequence is 12 residues long. Via MiXCR, TCRdb re-called the RT-PCR reads, giving one row per CDR3 protein. The sample carries 300,000 to 350,000 distinct CDR3 sequences, 22% recorded once. The V gene is TRBV14, the J gene TRBJ2-1; unclear D gene. Sequencing used PBMCs from blood, obtained 21 months after vaccination. This receptor was identified in a man aged 50-75 years who received an inactivated influenza vaccine. In nucleotides, the CDR3 is TGTGCCAGCAGCCAAGATTCCTATCGGCAGTTCTTC. Protein product: CASSQDSYRQFF.